These T cell receptor beta chains were read from a single sample in a study of blood T cell repertoires in COVID-19. Clones were read by immunoSEQ multiplex PCR, and TCRdb kept only the in-frame ones, dropping some. Of 150,000 to 200,000 clones in the sample, 80% to 90% were seen once. Sequencing input: peripheral blood. The receptor set was obtained from a woman in her 70s with COVID-19, enrolled during active disease. Each CDR3 is given with its conserved first and last residue. The D gene is left open where the match is weak. Size is omitted from some rows. Given values are once, few, many or a class for expanded clones.

j_call d_call v_call clone_size cdr3_aa cdr3_nt
TRBJ1-1 NA TRBV7-5 NA CARSPRTPRGTEAFF TGTGCCAGAAGCCCGAGGACTCCTCGGGGCACTGAAGCTTTCTTT
TRBJ1-1 NA TRBV20-1 once CSAWKARYFF TGCAGTGCTTGGAAGGCCAGGTACTTCTTT
TRBJ1-1 TRBD1 TRBV6-5 NA CASSYSRGQEAFF TGTGCCAGCAGTTACTCGAGGGGGCAGGAAGCTTTCTTT
TRBJ2-3 NA TRBV7-2 few CASSLGGAPTQYF TGTGCCAGCAGCTTGGGCGGGGCGCCTACGCAGTATTTT
TRBJ1-4 NA TRBV11-1 NA CASSLRQATNEKLFF TGTGCCAGCAGCCTACGACAGGCAACTAATGAAAAACTGTTTTTT
TRBJ1-2 TRBD1 TRBV6-5 NA CASRTGQPPYGYTF TGTGCCAGCAGGACAGGGCAGCCGCCCTATGGCTACACCTTC
TRBJ1-4 TRBD1 TRBV28 NA CASRGQEIIEKLFF TGTGCCAGCCGAGGACAGGAGATAATAGAAAAACTGTTTTTT
TRBJ1-5 NA TRBV19 NA CASTDAGPQHF TGTGCCAGTACCGACGCAGGACCCCAGCATTTT
TRBJ1-3 NA TRBV6-5 once CASSPREDTIYF TGTGCCAGCAGTCCCAGGGAAGACACCATATATTTT
TRBJ1-1 TRBD1 TRBV20-1 NA CSASPGQSTFF TGCAGTGCTAGTCCGGGACAGTCAACTTTCTTT
TRBJ2-5 NA TRBV25-1 NA CASIPGIGETQYF TGTGCCAGCATACCAGGGATTGGAGAGACCCAGTACTTC
TRBJ1-2 TRBD1 TRBV3-1/TRBV3-2 NA CASSQTGTGDLNYGYTF TGTGCCAGCAGCCAAACCGGGACAGGGGACTTAAACTATGGCTACACCTTC
TRBJ2-7 NA TRBV2 NA CASNFGGQEGYEQYF TGTGCCAGCAACTTTGGAGGCCAGGAAGGCTACGAGCAGTACTTC
TRBJ1-1 NA TRBV27 few CASRPLDRQNTEAFF TGTGCCAGCAGACCCCTCGACAGGCAGAACACTGAAGCTTTCTTT